This T cell receptor (beta chain) was identified in a study of T cells in Graves' hyperthyroidism and ophthalmopathy. On the study more broadly: Upon initial diagnosis and before any treatment, peripheral blood was collected.

Authors of the study amplified TCR beta CDR3 regions from RNA transcripts. First-round RT-PCR of the TCR CDR3 relied on the HTBI primer set. TCRdb analysed the multiplex PCR reads with MiXCR anew, one entry per CDR3 protein. The sample has a few hundred thousand distinct CDR3 sequences; around 16% are singletons. This CDR3 has 14 residues. The V gene end was trimmed by 5 bases and the J gene end by 12 bases; junction bases not matched to a gene: 12. The germline V gene encodes CDR1 MGHDK and CDR2 SYGVNS. The genes are TRBV25-1 and TRBJ2-1, with 8 bases lining up with TRBD1. The TCR was taken from a young woman with Graves' hyperthyroidism. The specimen was blood. The CDR3 nucleotides are TGTGCCAGCAGTAGACTGACAGGGGTCGCTGGGCAGTTCTTC. Its translation: CASSRLTGVAGQFF.